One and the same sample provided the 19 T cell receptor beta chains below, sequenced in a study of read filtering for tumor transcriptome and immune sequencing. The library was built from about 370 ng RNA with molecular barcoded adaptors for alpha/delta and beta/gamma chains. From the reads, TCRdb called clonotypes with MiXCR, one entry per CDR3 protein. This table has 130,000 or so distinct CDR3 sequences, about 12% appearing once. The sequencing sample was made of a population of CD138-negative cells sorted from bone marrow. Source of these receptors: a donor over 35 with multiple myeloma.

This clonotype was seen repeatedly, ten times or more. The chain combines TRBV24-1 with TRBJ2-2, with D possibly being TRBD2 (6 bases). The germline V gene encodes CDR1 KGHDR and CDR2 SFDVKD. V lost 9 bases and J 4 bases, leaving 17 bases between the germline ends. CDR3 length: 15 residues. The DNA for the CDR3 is TGTGCCACCTCCGGAGGAGGGGTTGGCACCGGGGAGCTGTTTTTT. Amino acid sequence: CATSGGGVGTGELFF.

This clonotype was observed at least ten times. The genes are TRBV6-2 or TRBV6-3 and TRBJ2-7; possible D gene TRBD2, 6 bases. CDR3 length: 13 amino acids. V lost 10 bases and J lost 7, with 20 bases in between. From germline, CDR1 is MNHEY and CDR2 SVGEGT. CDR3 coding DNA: TGTGCCACCTCATACCTCCTTCGGGGGGAGCAGTACTTC. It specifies CATSYLLRGEQYF.

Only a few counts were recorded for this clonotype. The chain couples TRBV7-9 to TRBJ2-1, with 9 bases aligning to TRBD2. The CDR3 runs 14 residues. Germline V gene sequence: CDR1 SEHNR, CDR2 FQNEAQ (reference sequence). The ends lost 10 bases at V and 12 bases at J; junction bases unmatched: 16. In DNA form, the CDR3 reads TGTGCCACCAAGCCCCCCAGCGGGAGGCCTAGGCAGTTCTTC. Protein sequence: CATKPPSGRPRQFF.

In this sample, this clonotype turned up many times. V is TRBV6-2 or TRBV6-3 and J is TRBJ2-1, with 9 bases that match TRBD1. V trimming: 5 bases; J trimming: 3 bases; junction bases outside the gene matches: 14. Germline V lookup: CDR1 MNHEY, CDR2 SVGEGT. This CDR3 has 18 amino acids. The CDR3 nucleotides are TGTGCCAGCAGTCCCCGAAACAGGGGGCGCGCAGACTACAATGAGCAGTTCTTC. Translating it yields CASSPRNRGRADYNEQFF.

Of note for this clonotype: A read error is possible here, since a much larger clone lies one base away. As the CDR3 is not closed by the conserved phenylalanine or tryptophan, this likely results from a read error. The CDR3 loop reads CASSLTGRLGDTQYL. Written as DNA, the CDR3 is TGTGCCAGCAGCCTGACAGGGCGCCTAGGAGATACGCAGTATCTT. The V gene is TRBV11-3, the J gene TRBJ2-3, with TRBD1 matching 7 bases. CDR1 and CDR2 from the germline V gene are SGHNT and YENEEA. J was trimmed by 5 bases and V by 5 bases; bases with no gene match: 10. The CDR3 totals 15 residues.

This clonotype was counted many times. As DNA, the CDR3 is TGTGCCAGCAGTCCCTGGACAGGGCGCACCGGCCTCTCCTACGAGCAGTACTTC. This translates into CASSPWTGRTGLSYEQYF. V and J are TRBV6-6 and TRBJ2-7; 8 bases align to TRBD1. This CDR3 has 18 amino acids. Germline V lookup: CDR1 MNHNY, CDR2 SVGAGI (reference sequence). J was trimmed by 0 bases and V by 5 bases; bases with no gene match: 15.

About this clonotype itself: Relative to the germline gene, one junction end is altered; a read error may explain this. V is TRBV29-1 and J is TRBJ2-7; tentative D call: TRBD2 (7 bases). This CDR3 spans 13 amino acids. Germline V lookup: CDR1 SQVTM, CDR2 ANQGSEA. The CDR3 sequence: CSAEGGGSYEQCF. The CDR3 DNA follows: TGCAGCGCTGAAGGGGGGGGAAGCTACGAGCAGTGCTTC.

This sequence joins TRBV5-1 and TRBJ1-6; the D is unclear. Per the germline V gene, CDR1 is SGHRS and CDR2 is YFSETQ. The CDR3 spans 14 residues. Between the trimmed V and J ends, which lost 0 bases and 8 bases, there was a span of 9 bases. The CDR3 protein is CASSLGGVDSPLHF. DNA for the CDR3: TGCGCCAGCAGCTTGGGTGGAGTCGATTCACCCCTCCACTTT.

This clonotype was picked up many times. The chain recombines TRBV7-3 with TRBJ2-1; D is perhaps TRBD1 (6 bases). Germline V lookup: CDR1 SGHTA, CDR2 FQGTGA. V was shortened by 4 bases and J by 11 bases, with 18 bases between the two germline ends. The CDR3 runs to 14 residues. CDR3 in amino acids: CASSSPGTTVKQFF. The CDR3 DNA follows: TGTGCCAGCAGCTCCCCGGGGACAACCGTAAAGCAGTTCTTC. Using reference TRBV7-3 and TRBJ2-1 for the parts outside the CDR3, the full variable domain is GAGVSQTPSNKVTEKGKYVELRCDPISGHTALYWYRQSLGQGPEFLIYFQGTGAADDSGLPNDRFFAVRPEGSVSTLKIQRTERGDSAVYLCASSSPGTTVKQFFGPGTRLTVL.

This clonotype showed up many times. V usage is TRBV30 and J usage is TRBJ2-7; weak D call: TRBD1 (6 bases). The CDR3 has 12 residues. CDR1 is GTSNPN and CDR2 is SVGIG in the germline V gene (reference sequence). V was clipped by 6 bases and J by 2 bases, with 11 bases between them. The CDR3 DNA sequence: TGTGCCTGCAGACAGGTTACCTACGAGCAGTACTTC. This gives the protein CACRQVTYEQYF.

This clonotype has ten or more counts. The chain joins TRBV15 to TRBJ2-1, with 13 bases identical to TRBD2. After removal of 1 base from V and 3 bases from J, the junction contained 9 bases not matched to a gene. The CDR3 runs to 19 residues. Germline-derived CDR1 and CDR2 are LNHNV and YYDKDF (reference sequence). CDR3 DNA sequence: TGTGCCACCAGCAGAGGAAGGTTGGGACTAGCGGGACTCTACAATGAGCAGTTCTTC. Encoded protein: CATSRGRLGLAGLYNEQFF.

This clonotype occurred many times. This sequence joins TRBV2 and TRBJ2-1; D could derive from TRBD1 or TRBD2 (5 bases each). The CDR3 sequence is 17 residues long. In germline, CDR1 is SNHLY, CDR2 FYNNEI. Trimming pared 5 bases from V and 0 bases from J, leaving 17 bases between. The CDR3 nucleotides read TGTGCCAGCAGTATTGAGGGACGTCCGAGCTCCTACAATGAGCAGTTCTTC. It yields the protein CASSIEGRPSSYNEQFF.

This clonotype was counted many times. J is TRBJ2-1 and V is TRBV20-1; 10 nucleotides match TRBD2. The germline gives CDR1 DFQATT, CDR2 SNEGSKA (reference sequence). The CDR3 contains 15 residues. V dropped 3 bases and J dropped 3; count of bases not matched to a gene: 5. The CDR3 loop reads CSARDGTSDYNEQFF. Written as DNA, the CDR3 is TGCAGTGCTAGGGACGGGACTAGCGACTACAATGAGCAGTTCTTC.

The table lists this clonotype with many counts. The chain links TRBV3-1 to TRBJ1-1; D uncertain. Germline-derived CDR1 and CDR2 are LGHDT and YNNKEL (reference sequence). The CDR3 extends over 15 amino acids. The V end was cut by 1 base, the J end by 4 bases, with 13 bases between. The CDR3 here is CASSQVFRTLTEAFF. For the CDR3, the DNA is TGTGCCAGCAGCCAAGTGTTCCGTACGCTCACTGAAGCTTTCTTT.

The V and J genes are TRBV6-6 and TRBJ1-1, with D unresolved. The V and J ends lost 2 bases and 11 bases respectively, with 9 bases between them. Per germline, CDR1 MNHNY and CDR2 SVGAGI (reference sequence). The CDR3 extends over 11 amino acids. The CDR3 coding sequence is TGTGCCAGCAGTTACCCCCCGGCGGCTTTCTTT. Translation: CASSYPPAAFF.

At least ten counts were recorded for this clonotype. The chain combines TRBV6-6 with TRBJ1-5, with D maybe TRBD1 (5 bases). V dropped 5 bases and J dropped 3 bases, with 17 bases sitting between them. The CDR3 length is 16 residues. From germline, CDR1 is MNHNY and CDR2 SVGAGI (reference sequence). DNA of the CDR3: TGTGCCAGCAGTATGACGGGACCCCCTGCCAATCAGCCCCAGCATTTT. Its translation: CASSMTGPPANQPQHF.

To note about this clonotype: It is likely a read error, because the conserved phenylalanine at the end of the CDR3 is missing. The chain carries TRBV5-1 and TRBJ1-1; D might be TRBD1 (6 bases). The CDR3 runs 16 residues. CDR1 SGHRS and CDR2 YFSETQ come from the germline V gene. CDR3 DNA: TGTGCCAGCAGCTTCGGATGGGGGGCACGGGCCACTGAAGCTTTCATT. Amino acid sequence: CASSFGWGARATEAFI.

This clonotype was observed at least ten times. The chain's CDR3 is CASSLPSGRPTDTQYF. CDR3 coding DNA: TGTGCCAGCAGCTTGCCTAGCGGGAGACCCACAGATACGCAGTATTTT. The chain links TRBV5-6 to TRBJ2-3; the match to TRBD2 covers 10 bases. Losses at the gene ends were 1 base for V and 2 bases for J; bases not matched to a gene: 4. Germline V gene data show CDR1 as SGHDT and CDR2 as YYEEEE. The CDR3 spans 16 residues. Complete variable domain (other parts from reference TRBV5-6 and TRBJ2-3): DAGVTQSPTHLIKTRGQQVTLRCSPKSGHDTVSWYQQALGQGPQFIFQYYEEEERQRGNFPDRFSGHQFPNYSSELNVNALLLGDSALYLCASSLPSGRPTDTQYFGPGTRLTVL.

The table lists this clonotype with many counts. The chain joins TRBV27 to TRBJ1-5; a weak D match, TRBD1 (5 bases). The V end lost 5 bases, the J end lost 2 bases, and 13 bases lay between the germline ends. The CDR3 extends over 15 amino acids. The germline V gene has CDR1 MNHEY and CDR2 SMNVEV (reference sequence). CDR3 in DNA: TGTGCCAGCAGTGTAACTTGGGGCGGCAATCAGCCCCAGCATTTT. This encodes CASSVTWGGNQPQHF.